This T cell receptor beta chain was observed in a study of T cell responses to AZD1222 COVID-19 vaccine. Sequenced by immunoSEQ multiplex PCR; TCRdb stores in-frame clones only, minus some. The data contain about 92,000 clones, roughly nine tenths of them singletons. Sequencing was performed on peripheral blood, taken on day 0 of AZD1222 vaccination. The TCR originated in an adult in good health.

The CDR3 DNA follows: TGTGCCAGCAGCCAAGATCTTAGCCGCTACGAGCAGTACTTC. Protein sequence: CASSQDLSRYEQYF. J is TRBJ2-7 and V is TRBV4-2; unclear D gene. Germline V gene lookup returns CDR1 LGHNA and CDR2 YNFKEQ. Trimming took 0 bases from V and 3 from J, leaving 9 bases between them. This CDR3 is 14 amino acids long.